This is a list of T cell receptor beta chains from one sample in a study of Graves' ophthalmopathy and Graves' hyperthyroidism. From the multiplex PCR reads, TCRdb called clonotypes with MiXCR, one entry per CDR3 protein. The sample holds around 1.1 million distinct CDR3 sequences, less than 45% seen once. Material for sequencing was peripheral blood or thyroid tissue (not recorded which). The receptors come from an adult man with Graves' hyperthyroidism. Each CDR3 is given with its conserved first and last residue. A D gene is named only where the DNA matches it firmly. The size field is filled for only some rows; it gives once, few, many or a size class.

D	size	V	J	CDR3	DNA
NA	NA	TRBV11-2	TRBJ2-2	CASISSSRVNTGELFF	TGTGCCAGCATCTCTTCCTCAAGGGTGAACACCGGGGAGCTGTTTTTT
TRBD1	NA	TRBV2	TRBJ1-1	CASRGGAGGGAFF	TGCGCCAGCAGGGGGGGAGCAGGCGGCGGAGCTTTCTTT
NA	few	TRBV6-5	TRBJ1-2	CASSSRQETNYGYTF	TGTGCCAGCAGTAGCCGACAAGAAACTAACTATGGCTACACCTTC
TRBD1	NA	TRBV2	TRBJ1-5	CASTRGQGGQPQHF	TGTGCCAGCACCAGGGGACAGGGCGGGCAGCCCCAGCATTTT
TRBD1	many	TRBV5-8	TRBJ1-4	CASSSGQKREKLFF	TGTGCCAGCAGCTCGGGACAGAAGCGGGAAAAACTGTTTTTT
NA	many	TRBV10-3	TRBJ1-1	CAISEGQVTYEGTEAFF	TGTGCCATCAGTGAGGGGCAGGTAACTTATGAAGGCACTGAAGCTTTCTTT
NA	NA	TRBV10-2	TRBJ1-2	CASSQHPRGGGTDGYTF	TGCGCCAGCAGCCAACACCCTCGGGGGGGGGGCACGGATGGCTACACCTTC
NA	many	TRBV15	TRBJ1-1	CATSRRQYTEAFF	TGTGCCACCAGCAGAAGACAGTACACTGAAGCTTTCTTT
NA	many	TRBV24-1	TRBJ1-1	CATSEGRNTEAFF	TGTGCCACCAGTGAAGGACGGAACACTGAAGCTTTCTTT
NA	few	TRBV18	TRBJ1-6	CASSHRTSPLHF	TGTGCCAGCTCACATCGGACTTCACCCCTCCACTTT